This T cell receptor beta chain originates from a study of CD8 T cells in Susac syndrome. General observations from the study: The peak of CD8+ clonal expansion in Susac was seen in TEMRA cells and active patients.

Worth noting for this clonotype: Its antigen is still unknown.

cDNA came from around 0.5 to 1 ug RNA primed by random hexamers. TCRdb called the immunoSEQ multiplex PCR reads again in MiXCR, with one record for every CDR3 protein. The sample consists of about 100,000 distinct CDR3 sequences, 95% of them appearing once. CDR1 is SGHTA, CDR2 FQGNSA, per germline. Deletions cut 1 base from V and 3 bases from J, with 7 bases between. This CDR3 has 13 residues. Specimen: CD8+ T cells from PBMCs. V gene TRBV7-2 combines with J gene TRBJ2-7, with D perhaps matching TRBD1 or TRBD2 (5 bases each). The receptor comes from a human donor with Susac syndrome. DNA for the CDR3: TGTGCCAGCAGCTTAGTTGGGGGCTACGAGCAGTACTTC. Its protein is CASSLVGGYEQYF.